The T cell receptor beta chain described here comes from a study of T cells in Graves' hyperthyroidism and ophthalmopathy (dated by TCRdb to about 2019). Study-wide context: Peripheral blood was sampled at the time of initial diagnosis, prior to any treatment. The roughly 90 discovery patients were divided at random into training and test sets in a 7:3 ratio. Following sampling, methimazole starting at 30 mg daily was given to hyperthyroidism patients, and high-dose intravenous methylprednisolone was given to ophthalmopathy patients. To identify distinguishing TCR V-J signatures, a discovery cohort of 90 to 100 patients was used, comprising 43 with Graves' ophthalmopathy and around 57 with stable Graves' hyperthyroidism. The study also compared thyroid tissue and blood T-cell repertoires from 6 or 7 Graves' hyperthyroidism patients. Prospective prediction of ophthalmopathy was tested in an independent validation cohort consisting of 18 to 20 hyperthyroidism patients and about 17 patients who later progressed to ophthalmopathy. TCR Vbeta CDR3 sequencing of 140 or so peripheral blood samples (approximately 44 ophthalmopathy, 75 to 80 hyperthyroidism and approximately 17 progressor patients) is reported in the paper. Results and caveats for the whole study, not just this receptor: Sample size was not statistically predetermined, and blinding of investigators to group allocation was not performed. In validation, the model predicted progression to ophthalmopathy with approximately 71% sensitivity and approximately 74% specificity, a median of approximately 6.7 months before onset. A model built on a 13 V-J signature distinguished ophthalmopathy from stable hyperthyroidism, reaching about 88% sensitivity and 81.08% specificity in cross-validation and 80%/75% in testing. Blood samples also contained most of the expanded thyroid clonotypes (frequency above 0.001), which suggests that blood repertoires may reflect thyroid immune responses.

The hyperthyroidism patients were between 18 and 65 years old and newly diagnosed, with a disease duration of less than 2 months. Any patient with an uncontrolled infection, another autoimmune disease, pregnancy or lactation was excluded. Diagnoses relied on clinical symptoms, serum thyroxine and TRAb, thyroid ultrasound and orbital computed tomography. Blood from progressor patients was drawn when they were first diagnosed with hyperthyroidism, before any ophthalmopathy symptoms appeared. PBMCs were separated from 10 ml of fresh peripheral blood using Ficoll-Paque density gradient centrifugation. Progressor patients were first diagnosed with Graves' hyperthyroidism and then developed ophthalmopathy during follow-up. Total RNA was extracted with Trizol reagent, and quality was checked on an Agilent 2100 Bioanalyzer. The junction carries 6 bases between V and J, which are trimmed by 0 bases and 2 bases respectively. There are 14 amino acids in the CDR3, from cysteine to phenylalanine inclusive. Only CDR3 DNA is held: 42 bases, read in frame from base 1. Looking up the germline V gene yields CDR1 SGHRS and CDR2 YFSETQ.

As for this clonotype: It has no known antigen specificity. No base quality values were provided; no much bigger clone lies one nucleotide off.

The TCR beta CDR3 regions were amplified from RNA transcripts. For the first round of RT-PCR on the TCR CDR3, the HTBI primer set was used together with the Qiagen OneStep RT-PCR kit. Libraries were constructed in a second round of multiplex PCR, after which size selection and purification were performed. Sequencing of the libraries was done on an Illumina HiSeq2000 using paired-end 100 bp reads. Under the source paper's analysis protocol: SOAPnuke was used to process the raw data, with reads discarded if the reads contained adapters or uncalled bases, had a mean Phred below 15, or lacked an exact constant-primer or identifier match. High-quality paired reads were merged with COPE v1.2.5, and unique nucleotide sequences were defined as clonotypes. Clonotypes were aligned to IMGT TRBV, TRBD and TRBJ reference segments using MiTCR v1.1. Only V-J combinations with frequency above 0.0001, covering 99.2% of repertoires, were analysed. A TCS score was defined as the ratio of F50 (clonal expansion) to E x V (chaos), with BLOSUM62-based TCRdist applied between CDR3 peptides within each V-J. Welch's t-statistics and random forest reduced roughly 500 V-J features to roughly 13, which were used in a naive Bayes classifier (R e1071). The public reads were quality trimmed at Q25 with fastp and then assembled into clones with MiXCR by TCRdb, keeping productive beta chains. Rows are unified per CDR3 protein, each entry keeping the most common DNA and genes. The V and J calls shown here were made by TCRdb, not taken from the authors' results. The sample yields roughly 580,000 distinct CDR3 sequences; approximately 15% were counted once. The ten largest clones take up 5.8% of the sample.

The sequenced material came from blood. The chain is assembled from TRBV5-1 and TRBJ2-4; a confident D gene designation cannot be given. The sequence derives from a woman younger than 45 with Graves' hyperthyroidism that later progressed to Graves' ophthalmopathy. At the DNA level, the sequence is TGCGCCAGCAGCTTGGGGACCACCAAAAACATTCAGTACTTC. Its coded protein is CASSLGTTKNIQYF.